This T cell receptor beta chain stems from a study of OX40 agonist ivuxolimab in advanced cancers. In the study overall: The costimulatory receptor OX40 (CD134) was targeted by ivuxolimab, a fully human IgG2 agonistic monoclonal antibody. Among the roughly 50 dose-escalation patients, around 19 had hepatocellular carcinoma, some 15 melanoma, 9 renal cell carcinoma and 9 head and neck cancer. Three dose-escalation patients achieved partial responses, one with hepatocellular carcinoma and two with cutaneous melanoma. Prior anti-PD-1, anti-PD-L1 or anti-CTLA-4 therapy was permitted, and checkpoint inhibitors had been received by around 40% of dose-escalation patients. Peripheral TCRbeta sequencing aimed to test whether ivuxolimab altered TCR sequence diversity and caused clonal T-cell expansion. A male proportion of almost 85% and a mean age of about 60 years, ranging from 23 to 79, were recorded for the dose-escalation cohort. Intravenous ivuxolimab was administered to patients every 2 weeks at six dose levels: 0.01, 0.1, 0.3, 1.5, 3 and 10 mg/kg. The paper covers the monotherapy dose-escalation part of the phase I ivuxolimab trial, which included N of about 50 patients. Study-wide conclusions, independent of this receptor: Antigen specificity was not determined for the clonally expanded peripheral T cells. In partial responders in the 0.1-3.0 mg/kg groups, normalized peripheral clonal expansion was found to be among the lowest, especially among CD8+ T cells. Clonal expansion of both CD4+ and CD8+ blood T cells was observed from baseline to week 6 at doses 0.1 to 3.0 mg/kg. After ivuxolimab, expanded clones were on average more numerous among CD8+ T cells than among CD4+ T cells. Low levels of normalized T-cell clonal expansion were also seen in some nonresponding patients.

The trial excluded patients who had a history of autoimmune disease or who were on systemic immunosuppression. Peripheral blood for TCR sequencing was drawn from every dose cohort at baseline, at cycle 4 day 1 and at cycle 7 day 1. The samples were drawn from a first-in-human, open-label, multicenter phase I dose-escalation trial of ivuxolimab. The trial enrolled adults with locally advanced or metastatic head and neck squamous cell, hepatocellular, melanoma or renal cell carcinoma. Before TCR sequencing, CD4+ T cells and CD8+ T cells from peripheral blood were sorted into separate populations. As regards this clone: The antigen it recognizes is unknown. Within one base of it there is no much larger clone, and no base qualities were kept.

Including cysteine and phenylalanine, the CDR3 has 13 amino acids. CDR3 DNA is the only sequence kept; it has 39 bases, read in frame from the first base. V lost 0 bases and J lost 5 bases; the stretch between them is 10 bases long. The germline V gene (reference sequence) specifies GTSNPN as CDR1 and SVGIG as CDR2. To sequence the TCRbeta CDR3 region, genomic DNA was isolated from the sorted cells. TCRbeta CDR3 regions were sequenced using the immunoSEQ Assay. TCRdb provides this immuneACCESS table in a form limited to in-frame rearrangements. Some clones are lacking; in checked studies, under half of them reflect an unresolved V gene, and why the rest are absent is not known. For this sample the table gives 55,000 to 65,000 clones, of which roughly 85% were detected only once. The top ten constitute under 5% of the sample.

Source: CD4+ or CD8+ T cells sorted from blood, taken in a trial of the OX40 agonist ivuxolimab. The sequence links TRBV30 to TRBJ1-2, with an unclear D gene assignment. This receptor was identified in an adult with an advanced solid tumor such as melanoma, head and neck, liver or kidney cancer. In nucleotides, the sequence is TGTGCCTGGAGTGTAAAGGCTCTTTATGGCTACACCTTC. It is translated as CAWSVKALYGYTF.